The 30 T cell receptor beta chains listed next were all sequenced from one sample in a study of cytomegalovirus exposure and HLA in healthy donors. PCR amplification relied on 60 Vbeta primers (plus 13 Jbeta primers). Profiling relied on immunoSEQ multiplex PCR, and the TCRdb table lists in-frame clones only, not all of them. This table has 150,000 to 200,000 clones, 65% to 90% appearing once. Sequences were obtained from PBMCs. The origin of the receptors is a male donor in good health and CMV-seronegative.

This clone was detected once. The rearrangement links TRBV6-5 to TRBJ2-3; 9 nucleotides match TRBD1. There are 13 residues in the CDR3. Trimming at V came to 11 bases and at J to 4 bases, leaving 7 bases not matched to a gene. Germline CDR1 reads MNHEY; CDR2 reads SVGAGI. CDR3 amino acids: CASHGQGPDTQYF. The DNA for the CDR3 is TGTGCCTCCCACGGACAGGGGCCAGATACGCAGTATTTT.

As DNA, the CDR3 is TGTGCCAGCCGGGACAGTCGTGCAACTAATGAAAAACTGTTTTTT. Amino acids: CASRDSRATNEKLFF. The gene calls are TRBV19 and TRBJ1-4, with TRBD1 matching 7 bases. J gave up 0 bases and V 9 bases, and 7 bases lay outside the gene matches. The CDR3 has 15 amino acids. Germline lookup yields CDR1 LNHDA and CDR2 SQIVND (reference sequence).

A note on this clone: The junction departs from germline at one end; a sequencing error may be responsible. The chain uses TRBV7-2 and TRBJ2-5; 8 bases match TRBD2. The germline CDR1 and CDR2 sequences are SGHTA and FQGNSA. This CDR3 is built from 13 residues. Here the CDR3 DNA reads TGTGCCAGCAGATTAGCGGGGCACGAGACCCAGTACTTC. This translates into CASRLAGHETQYF.

The chain employs TRBV2 and TRBJ2-2; D is possibly TRBD1 (6 bases). Trimming removed 5 bases from V and 1 base from J, with 17 bases in between. Germline CDR1 and CDR2: SNHLY and FYNNEI. The CDR3 runs to 17 residues. For the CDR3, the DNA is TGTGCCAGCAGTCCTTATGGGGGCTTACAGAACACCGGGGAGCTGTTTTTT. Protein: CASSPYGGLQNTGELFF.

The J gene is TRBJ1-2, the V gene TRBV7-8; tentative D call: TRBD1 (6 bases). The CDR3 contains 13 residues. Germline lookup yields CDR1 SGHVS and CDR2 FQNEAQ. The V and J ends lost 5 bases and 8 bases respectively, with 15 bases between them. The CDR3 region has the DNA TGTGCCAGCAGCGCACAGGGTGAAGGCGGCTACACCTTC. As protein: CASSAQGEGGYTF.

The chain recombines TRBV7-8 with TRBJ1-2, with D possibly matching TRBD1 (5 bases). In germline, CDR1 is SGHVS, CDR2 FQNEAQ. The CDR3 length is 14 residues. The V and J ends lost 0 bases and 6 bases respectively, with 11 bases between them. The CDR3 is CASSLAAGNHGYTF. CDR3 nucleotide sequence: TGTGCCAGCAGCTTAGCGGCAGGGAATCATGGCTACACCTTC.

The chain links TRBV9 to TRBJ2-3, with D maybe TRBD1 (6 bases). V dropped 2 bases and J dropped 13 bases, with 17 bases sitting between them. Germline assignment: CDR1 SGDLS and CDR2 YYNGEE. This CDR3 is 13 amino acids long. This CDR3 is CASSVQTGSTEYF. The CDR3, as DNA: TGTGCCAGCAGCGTCCAGACAGGATCCACCGAGTATTTT.

The rearrangement uses TRBV5-4 and TRBJ1-5; TRBD1 agrees at 7 bases. Looked up from germline, CDR1 is SGHNT and CDR2 is YYREEE (reference sequence). The V segment lost 4 bases and the J segment 4 bases; nucleotides outside the gene matches: 11. The CDR3 consists of 16 residues. CDR3: CASSQEPGQINQPQHF. The CDR3 DNA sequence: TGTGCCAGCAGCCAAGAACCGGGACAGATTAATCAGCCCCAGCATTTT.

The J gene is TRBJ2-5, the V gene TRBV11-2; D remains ambiguous. V lost 3 bases to trimming and J lost 1 base, with 9 bases between them. Looked up from germline, CDR1 is SGHAT and CDR2 is FQNNGV. CDR3 length: 14 residues. The CDR3 nucleotides are TGTGCCAGCAGCTTCCTACAGTTCCAAGAGACCCAGTACTTC. This codes for CASSFLQFQETQYF.

The V call is TRBV5-1, the J call TRBJ1-2, with D tentatively TRBD1 (5 bases). Germline values: CDR1 SGHRS, CDR2 YFSETQ. V lost 4 bases to trimming and J lost 6 bases, with 10 bases between them. CDR3 length: 12 residues. The CDR3 region has the DNA TGCGCCAGCAGCCAGGGTCGGGATGGCTACACCTTC. Amino acid sequence: CASSQGRDGYTF.

The J gene is TRBJ1-6, the V gene TRBV6-5; D gene unclear. From germline, CDR1 is MNHEY and CDR2 SVGAGI. Deletions cut 2 bases from V and 10 bases from J, with 12 bases between. There are 14 residues in the CDR3. CDR3 sequence reads: CASSYEGMESPLHF. CDR3 in DNA: TGTGCCAGCAGTTACGAGGGCATGGAGTCACCCCTCCACTTT.

The sample holds a few counts of this clone. The rearrangement joins TRBV29-1 to TRBJ1-1, with a tentative D call TRBD1 (5 bases). Germline CDR1 reads SQVTM; CDR2 reads ANQGSEA. This CDR3 spans 14 amino acids. Trimming removed 4 bases from V and 1 base from J, with 13 bases in between. CDR3 amino acids: CSVGGGLRNTEAFF. The CDR3 nucleotides read TGCAGCGTTGGGGGGGGACTGCGGAACACTGAAGCTTTCTTT.

A remark on this clone: Compared with germline, one end of the junction differs, possibly owing to a read error. V is TRBV7-7 and J is TRBJ2-2; 8 bases are a match to TRBD1. This CDR3 region has 16 residues. Per germline, CDR1 SSHAT and CDR2 FNYEAQ (reference sequence). CDR3 amino acids: CASSRTGTANTGELFF. The DNA of the CDR3 is TGTGCTAGCAGTCGGACAGGGACCGCGAACACCGGGGAGCTGTTTTTT.

The chain couples TRBV5-1 to TRBJ2-5, with TRBD1 as a possible D gene (6 bases). TRBJ2-7 matches the DNA end more closely, so the J call is doubtful. The CDR3 is 14 amino acids. Germline-derived CDR1 and CDR2 are SGHRS and YFSETQ. CDR3 DNA: TGCGCCAGCAGCCGGGACACCAACTCCTACGAGCAGTACTTC. It specifies CASSRDTNSYEQYF.

The V gene is TRBV19, the J gene TRBJ1-2; 7 bases fit TRBD1. Germline values: CDR1 LNHDA, CDR2 SQIVND (reference sequence). With 4 bases clipped from V and 8 bases from J, the junction kept 4 bases outside the gene matches. The CDR3 is 12 residues long. This CDR3 is CASSRRQGGYTF. The CDR3 nucleotides read TGTGCCAGTAGTAGGAGACAGGGCGGCTACACCTTC. Looking up the rest from reference TRBV19 and TRBJ1-2 gives the full variable domain: DGGITQSPKYLFRKEGQNVTLSCEQNLNHDAMYWYRQDPGQGLRLIYYSQIVNDFQKGDIAEGYSVSREKKESFPLTVTSAQKNPTAFYLCASSRRQGGYTFGSGTRLTVV.

V gene TRBV5-1 combines with J gene TRBJ2-3, with 10 bases lining up with TRBD1. The CDR3 extends over 14 amino acids. The J segment lost 6 bases and the V segment lost 4 bases, leaving 5 bases of the junction unmatched. Germline-derived CDR1 and CDR2 are SGHRS and YFSETQ. The CDR3 sequence: CASSLRQGADTQYF. In nucleotides, the CDR3 is TGCGCCAGCAGCCTCAGACAGGGGGCCGATACGCAGTATTTT.

V usage is TRBV18 and J usage is TRBJ1-3; D unclear. This CDR3 is built from 14 residues. CDR1 is KGHSH, CDR2 LQKENI, per germline. Between the trimmed V and J ends, which lost 4 bases and 2 bases, there was a span of 9 bases. CDR3 region: CASSLGRAGNTIYF. The CDR3 DNA sequence: TGTGCCAGCTCACTGGGTCGGGCTGGAAACACCATATATTTT.

The chain is built from TRBV4-1 and TRBJ1-1, with D possibly being TRBD1 (6 bases). Looked up from germline, CDR1 is MGHRA and CDR2 is YSYEKL. The CDR3 extends over 14 amino acids. V lost 2 bases, J lost 5 bases, and 12 bases lay in between. The CDR3 protein is CASSQQGSRTEAFF. The CDR3 bases are TGCGCCAGCAGCCAACAGGGGAGTAGAACTGAAGCTTTCTTT.

The V call is TRBV29-1, the J call TRBJ2-5, with 8 positions matching TRBD2. Germline trimming cut 7 bases from V and 5 bases from J; bases unmatched to any gene: 9. CDR1 SQVTM and CDR2 ANQGSEA come from the germline V gene. The CDR3 spans 13 residues. The CDR3 DNA sequence: TGCAGCGCCGGGGGGGGGTCTGGGGAGACCCAGTACTTC. Its translation: CSAGGGSGETQYF.

The V and J genes are TRBV5-1 and TRBJ2-2; 7 nucleotides align to TRBD1. J was trimmed by 0 bases and V by 7 bases; bases with no gene match: 9. The CDR3 length is 16 residues. Per the germline V gene, CDR1 is SGHRS and CDR2 is YFSETQ. Here the CDR3 reads CASANYRGANTGELFF. Written as DNA, the CDR3 is TGCGCCAGCGCCAACTACAGGGGCGCGAACACCGGGGAGCTGTTTTTT.

The rearrangement joins TRBV27 to TRBJ1-2, with D uncertain. V was trimmed by 4 bases and J by 0 bases, leaving 6 bases between them. This CDR3 region has 13 residues. Germline V lookup: CDR1 MNHEY, CDR2 SMNVEV (reference sequence). The CDR3 spells CASSSVANYGYTF. Written as DNA, the CDR3 is TGTGCCAGCAGTTCCGTCGCTAACTATGGCTACACCTTC.

The chain combines TRBV5-1 with TRBJ2-2; 12 nucleotides align to TRBD2. Germline V gene lookup returns CDR1 SGHRS and CDR2 YFSETQ. This CDR3 has 17 amino acids. The junction had 7 bases not matched to a gene; V was cut back by 1 base and J by 6 bases. The CDR3 sequence is CASSLSLAGGQSGELFF. The CDR3 region has the DNA TGCGCCAGCAGCTTGTCCCTAGCGGGGGGGCAGTCCGGGGAGCTGTTTTTT.

This chain joins TRBV6-1 and TRBJ1-1; D gene uncertain. Trimming stripped 8 bases from V and 5 bases from J, with 15 bases between. Germline CDR1 is MNHNS and CDR2 is SASEGT. CDR3 length: 13 amino acids. The chain's CDR3 is CASGSRGWTEAFF. For the CDR3, the DNA is TGTGCCAGCGGTTCTCGAGGTTGGACTGAAGCTTTCTTT.

The sample holds a few counts of this clone. This chain uses TRBV6-5 with TRBJ2-6, with D perhaps TRBD1 (6 bases). V lost 6 bases, J lost 2 bases, and 11 bases lay in between. Germline V lookup: CDR1 MNHEY, CDR2 SVGAGI. The CDR3 contains 15 residues. The CDR3 DNA sequence: TGTGCCAGCAGACCAGGGGTAGCTGGGGCCAACGTCCTGACTTTC. Protein product: CASRPGVAGANVLTF.

CDR3 region: CASSQGLQETQYF. The CDR3 DNA follows: TGTGCCAGCAGCCAGGGGTTACAAGAGACCCAGTACTTC. The rearrangement links TRBV5-6 to TRBJ2-5; a weak D match, TRBD1 (6 bases). V lost 4 bases, J lost 2 bases, and 9 bases lay in between. This CDR3 region has 13 residues. The germline CDR1 and CDR2 sequences are SGHDT and YYEEEE.

This clone was found a few times. CDR3 loop: CASSPSRDSSGNTIYF. Written as DNA, the CDR3 is TGCGCCAGCAGCCCCTCAAGGGACAGCTCTGGAAACACCATATATTTT. The chain has TRBV5-1 and TRBJ1-3, with 7 bases aligning to TRBD1. Germline loops: CDR1 SGHRS, CDR2 YFSETQ. This CDR3 comprises 16 residues. With V trimmed by 4 bases and J by 0 bases, 7 bases remained unmatched.

The chain combines TRBV29-1 with TRBJ1-2; no clear D. Deletions cut 5 bases from V and 4 bases from J, with 20 bases between. Per germline, CDR1 SQVTM and CDR2 ANQGSEA. This CDR3 region has 15 residues. CDR3 amino acids: CSVSRAGPSGYGYTF. The CDR3 bases are TGCAGCGTTAGCCGGGCCGGGCCAAGCGGCTATGGCTACACCTTC.

This rearrangement joins TRBV6-1 to TRBJ1-1; D remains unclear. This CDR3 comprises 13 residues. Trimming shortened V by 7 bases and J by 1 base, and 10 bases separated the two germline ends. The V gene's germline CDR1 is MNHNS and CDR2 SASEGT. CDR3 sequence reads: CASIVERNTEAFF. CDR3 bases: TGTGCCAGCATCGTGGAGAGGAACACTGAAGCTTTCTTT.

V usage is TRBV7-9 and J usage is TRBJ1-4, with TRBD1 matching 8 bases. In germline, CDR1 is SEHNR, CDR2 FQNEAQ (reference sequence). Trimming removed 3 bases from V and 8 bases from J; junction bases left unmatched: 5. There are 14 residues in the CDR3. CDR3 DNA: TGTGCCAGCAGCTTGGGACAGGTCGACGAAAAACTGTTTTTT. This sequence encodes CASSLGQVDEKLFF.

The rearrangement joins TRBV27 to TRBJ2-2, with 9 bases aligning to TRBD1. The V segment lost 8 bases and the J segment 4 bases; nucleotides outside the gene matches: 5. The germline V gene has CDR1 MNHEY and CDR2 SMNVEV (reference sequence). CDR3 size: 14 residues. The CDR3 DNA follows: TGTGCCAGCCAGTGGGGACAGGGCACCGGGGAGCTGTTTTTT. Encoded protein: CASQWGQGTGELFF.